Listed below are T cell receptor beta chains from one sample, sequenced in a study of beta chain features in type 1 diabetes. Profiling relied on immunoSEQ multiplex PCR, and the TCRdb table lists in-frame clones only, not all of them. The sample has over 150,000 clones, 6.5% to 10% seen once. Sequencing was carried out using central memory CD4+ T cells from blood. Receptors originate from a woman between 18 and 29 years old with type 1 diabetes. Both conserved end residues are part of each CDR3. The order of the fields is CDR3 length, J gene, clone size, V gene, D gene, CDR3 protein, CDR3 DNA. The D gene is left open where the match is weak. Rows give clone size only sometimes, using once, few, many, or a class for an expanded clone.

13 | TRBJ2-2 | . | TRBV6-4 | . | CASSPVETGELFF | TGTGCCAGCAGCCCCGTGGAGACCGGGGAGCTGTTTTTT
12 | TRBJ2-1 | few | TRBV7-2 | . | CASSFRVDEQFF | TGTGCCAGCAGCTTCAGGGTGGATGAGCAGTTCTTC
13 | TRBJ2-5 | . | TRBV11-1 | . | CASSLGRQETQYF | TGTGCCAGCAGCTTGGGGAGGCAGGAGACCCAGTACTTC
15 | TRBJ1-1 | . | TRBV11-2 | . | CASSLFRGEGTEAFF | TGTGCCAGCAGCTTATTCCGGGGAGAGGGAACTGAAGCTTTCTTT
14 | TRBJ1-1 | . | TRBV18 | TRBD1 | CASSSGTENTEAFF | TGTGCCAGCTCATCCGGGACAGAGAACACTGAAGCTTTCTTT
16 | TRBJ2-7 | few | TRBV15 | TRBD2 | CATSLTAGAYSYEQYF | TGTGCCACCAGCTTAACAGCGGGGGCCTACTCCTACGAGCAGTACTTC
15 | TRBJ2-3 | . | TRBV5-1 | TRBD2 | CASTSGTSGTDTQYF | TGCGCCAGCACCTCCGGGACTAGCGGCACAGATACGCAGTATTTT
15 | TRBJ1-1 | . | TRBV6-6 | . | CASSYSVQGNTEAFF | TGTGCCAGCAGTTACTCGGTCCAGGGGAACACTGAAGCTTTCTTT
16 | TRBJ1-1 | . | TRBV7-2 | TRBD1 | CASSIVTGGRNTEAFF | TGTGCCAGCAGCATAGTCACAGGGGGGAGGAACACTGAAGCTTTCTTT
14 | TRBJ1-1 | few | TRBV18 | . | CASSPTGQNTEAFF | TGTGCCAGCTCACCGACGGGTCAGAACACTGAAGCTTTCTTT
13 | TRBJ2-1 | . | TRBV7-2 | . | CASSPDYANEQFF | TGTGCCAGCAGCCCCGACTACGCGAATGAGCAGTTCTTC